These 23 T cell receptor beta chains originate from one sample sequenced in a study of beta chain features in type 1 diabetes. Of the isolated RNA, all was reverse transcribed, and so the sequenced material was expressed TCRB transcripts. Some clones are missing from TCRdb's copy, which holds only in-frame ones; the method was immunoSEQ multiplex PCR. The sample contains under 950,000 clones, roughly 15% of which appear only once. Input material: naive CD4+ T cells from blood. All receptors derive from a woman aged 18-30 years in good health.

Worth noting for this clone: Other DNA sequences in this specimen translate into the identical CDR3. The CDR3 protein is CASAGLSYEQYF. The CDR3 region has the DNA TGTGCCAGCGCCGGACTATCCTACGAGCAGTACTTC. V is TRBV6-1 and J is TRBJ2-7, with a tentative D call TRBD2 (6 bases). From germline, CDR1 is MNHNS and CDR2 SASEGT. The CDR3 has 12 residues. V was pared by 8 bases and J by 1 base, with 9 bases between.

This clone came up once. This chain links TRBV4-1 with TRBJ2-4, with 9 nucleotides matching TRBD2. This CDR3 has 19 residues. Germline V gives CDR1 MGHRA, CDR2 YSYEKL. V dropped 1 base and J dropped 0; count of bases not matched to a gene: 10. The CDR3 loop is CASSQGQREAPVAKNIQYF. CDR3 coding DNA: TGCGCCAGCAGCCAAGGTCAGCGGGAGGCCCCCGTAGCCAAAAACATTCAGTACTTC.

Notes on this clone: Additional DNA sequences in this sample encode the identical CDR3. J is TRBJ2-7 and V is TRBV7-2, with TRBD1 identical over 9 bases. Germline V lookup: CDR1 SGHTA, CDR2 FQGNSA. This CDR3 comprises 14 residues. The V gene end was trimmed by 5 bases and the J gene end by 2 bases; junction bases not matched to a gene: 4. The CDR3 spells CASSQGQGPYEQYF. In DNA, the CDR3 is TGTGCCAGCAGCCAAGGACAGGGGCCCTACGAGCAGTACTTC.

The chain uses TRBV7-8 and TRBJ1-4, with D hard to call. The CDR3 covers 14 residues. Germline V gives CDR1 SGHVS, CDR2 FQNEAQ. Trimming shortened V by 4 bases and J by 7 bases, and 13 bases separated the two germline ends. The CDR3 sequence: CASSYGSFGEKLFF. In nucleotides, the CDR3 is TGTGCCAGCAGCTATGGCTCATTCGGTGAAAAACTGTTTTTT.

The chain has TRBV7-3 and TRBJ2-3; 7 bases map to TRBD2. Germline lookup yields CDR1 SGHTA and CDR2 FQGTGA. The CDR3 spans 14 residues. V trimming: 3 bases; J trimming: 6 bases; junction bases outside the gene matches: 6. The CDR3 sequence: CASSFRGSVDTQYF. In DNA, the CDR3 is TGTGCCAGCAGCTTCCGCGGGAGCGTCGATACGCAGTATTTT.

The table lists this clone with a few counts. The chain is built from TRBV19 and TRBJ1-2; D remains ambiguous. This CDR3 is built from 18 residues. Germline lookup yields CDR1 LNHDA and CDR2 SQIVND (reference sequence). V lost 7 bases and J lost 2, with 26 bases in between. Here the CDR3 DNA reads TGTGCCAGTACCTATCGACCCACACAACGGGTGGGCAACTATGGCTACACCTTC. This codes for CASTYRPTQRVGNYGYTF. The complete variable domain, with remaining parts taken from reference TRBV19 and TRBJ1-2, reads DGGITQSPKYLFRKEGQNVTLSCEQNLNHDAMYWYRQDPGQGLRLIYYSQIVNDFQKGDIAEGYSVSREKKESFPLTVTSAQKNPTAFYLCASTYRPTQRVGNYGYTFGSGTRLTVV.

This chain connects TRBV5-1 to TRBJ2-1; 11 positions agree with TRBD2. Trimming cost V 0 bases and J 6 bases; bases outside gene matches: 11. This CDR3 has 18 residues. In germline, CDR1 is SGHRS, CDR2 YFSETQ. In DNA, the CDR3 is TGCGCCAGCAGCTTGGGTAGGACTAGCGGGCGGTGGATCAATGAGCAGTTCTTC. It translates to CASSLGRTSGRWINEQFF.

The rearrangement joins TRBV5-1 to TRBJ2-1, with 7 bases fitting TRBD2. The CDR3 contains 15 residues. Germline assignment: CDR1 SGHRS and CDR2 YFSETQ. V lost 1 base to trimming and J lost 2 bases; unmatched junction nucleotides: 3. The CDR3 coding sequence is TGCGCCAGCAGCTTGCTAAGCGGGACCTACAATGAGCAGTTCTTC. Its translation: CASSLLSGTYNEQFF.

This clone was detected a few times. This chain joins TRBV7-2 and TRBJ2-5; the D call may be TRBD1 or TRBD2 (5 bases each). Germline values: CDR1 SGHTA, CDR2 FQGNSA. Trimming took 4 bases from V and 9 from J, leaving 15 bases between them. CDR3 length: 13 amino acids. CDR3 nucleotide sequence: TGTGCCAGCAGCTGGGACGTTCCTCGGGCCCAGTACTTC. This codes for CASSWDVPRAQYF. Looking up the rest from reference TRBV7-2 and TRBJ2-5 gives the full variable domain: GAGVSQSPSNKVTEKGKDVELRCDPISGHTALYWYRQSLGQGLEFLIYFQGNSAPDKSGLPSDRFSAERTGGSVSTLTIQRTQQEDSAVYLCASSWDVPRAQYFGPGTRLLVL.

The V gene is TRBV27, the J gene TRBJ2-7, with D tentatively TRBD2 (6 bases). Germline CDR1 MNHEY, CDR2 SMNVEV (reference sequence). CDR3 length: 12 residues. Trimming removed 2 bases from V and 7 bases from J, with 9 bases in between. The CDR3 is CASSLKGGEQYF. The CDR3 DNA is TGTGCCAGCAGTTTAAAGGGAGGTGAGCAGTACTTC.

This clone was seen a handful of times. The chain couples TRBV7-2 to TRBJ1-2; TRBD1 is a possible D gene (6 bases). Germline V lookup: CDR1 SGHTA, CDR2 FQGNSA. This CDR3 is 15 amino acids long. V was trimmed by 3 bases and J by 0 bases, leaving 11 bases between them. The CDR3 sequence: CASSFYRASNYGYTF. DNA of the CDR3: TGTGCCAGCAGCTTCTACAGGGCCTCTAACTATGGCTACACCTTC.

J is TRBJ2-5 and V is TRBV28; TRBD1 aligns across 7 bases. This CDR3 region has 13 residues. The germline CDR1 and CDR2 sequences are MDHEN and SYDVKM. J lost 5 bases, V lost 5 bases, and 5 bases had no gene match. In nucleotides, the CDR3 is TGTGCCAGCAGTCGACAGGGCTACGAGACCCAGTACTTC. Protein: CASSRQGYETQYF.

This CDR3 is CASSVGVTYEQYF. The CDR3 bases are TGTGCCAGCAGTGTCGGGGTCACCTACGAGCAGTACTTC. The V gene is TRBV6-1, the J gene TRBJ2-7, with TRBD2 as a possible D gene (5 bases). CDR1 and CDR2 from the germline V gene are MNHNS and SASEGT. The V and J ends lost 4 bases and 2 bases respectively, with 9 bases between them. The CDR3 covers 13 residues.

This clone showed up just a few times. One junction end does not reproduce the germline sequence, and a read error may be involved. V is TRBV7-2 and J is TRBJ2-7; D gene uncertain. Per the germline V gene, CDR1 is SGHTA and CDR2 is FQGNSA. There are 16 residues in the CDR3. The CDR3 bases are TGCGCCAGCAGCCAAGCTTACATTCCAAGCTCCTACGAGCAGTACTTC. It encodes CASSQAYIPSSYEQYF.

In nucleotides, the CDR3 is TGTGCCAGCAGTCGAGACAGGGCGCAAGAGACCCAGTACTTC. Residues: CASSRDRAQETQYF. This chain joins TRBV6-6 and TRBJ2-5; 7 nucleotides line up with TRBD1. Germline lookup yields CDR1 MNHNY and CDR2 SVGAGI (reference sequence). The J segment lost 2 bases and the V segment lost 5 bases, leaving 5 bases of the junction unmatched. This CDR3 has 14 residues.

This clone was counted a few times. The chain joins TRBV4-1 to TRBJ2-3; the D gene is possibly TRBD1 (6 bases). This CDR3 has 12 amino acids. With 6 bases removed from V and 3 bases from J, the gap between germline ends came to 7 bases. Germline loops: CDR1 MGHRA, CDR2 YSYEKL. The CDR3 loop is CASRQGTDTQYF. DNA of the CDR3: TGCGCCAGCAGGCAGGGGACAGATACGCAGTATTTT.

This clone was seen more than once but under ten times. Here the CDR3 DNA reads TGTGCCAGCAGCGCGTCCGTGACAATTAACAATGAGCAGTTCTTC. This translates into CASSASVTINNEQFF. The gene calls are TRBV5-4 and TRBJ2-1; D not resolved. Germline CDR1 and CDR2: SGHNT and YYREEE (reference sequence). This CDR3 comprises 15 residues. V was trimmed by 4 bases and J by 5 bases, leaving 16 bases between them.

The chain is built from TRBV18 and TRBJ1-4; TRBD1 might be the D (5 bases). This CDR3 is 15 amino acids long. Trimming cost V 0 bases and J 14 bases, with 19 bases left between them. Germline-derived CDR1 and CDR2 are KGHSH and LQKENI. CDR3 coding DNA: TGTGCCAGCTCACCACCTCCCGGCCGCCGGAAGGGGCTGTTTTTT. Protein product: CASSPPPGRRKGLFF.

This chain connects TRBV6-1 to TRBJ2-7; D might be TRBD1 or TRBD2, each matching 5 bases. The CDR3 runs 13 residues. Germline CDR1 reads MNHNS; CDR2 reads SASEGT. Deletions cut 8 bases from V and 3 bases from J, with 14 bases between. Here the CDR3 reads CASRDLVHYEQYF. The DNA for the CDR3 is TGTGCCAGCCGGGACCTCGTTCACTACGAGCAGTACTTC.

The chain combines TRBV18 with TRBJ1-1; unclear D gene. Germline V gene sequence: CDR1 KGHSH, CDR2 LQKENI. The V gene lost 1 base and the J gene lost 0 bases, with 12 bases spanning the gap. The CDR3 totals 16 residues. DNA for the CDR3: TGTGCCAGCTCACCACTTAAGGTCTTGATGAACACTGAAGCTTTCTTT. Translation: CASSPLKVLMNTEAFF.

The CDR3 DNA reads as TGTGCCAGCAACGGGCAGGCCAACTCCTACAATGAGCAGTTCTTC. Protein sequence: CASNGQANSYNEQFF. The J gene is TRBJ2-1, the V gene TRBV7-2; D uncertain. Germline loops: CDR1 SGHTA, CDR2 FQGNSA. Trimming removed 7 bases from V and 0 bases from J, with 13 bases in between. This CDR3 has 15 amino acids.

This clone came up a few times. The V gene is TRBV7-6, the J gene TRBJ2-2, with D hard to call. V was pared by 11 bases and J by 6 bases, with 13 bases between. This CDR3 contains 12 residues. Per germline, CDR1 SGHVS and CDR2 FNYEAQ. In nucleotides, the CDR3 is TGTGCCTATCGGACGTCGGCCGGGGAGCTGTTTTTT. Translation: CAYRTSAGELFF.

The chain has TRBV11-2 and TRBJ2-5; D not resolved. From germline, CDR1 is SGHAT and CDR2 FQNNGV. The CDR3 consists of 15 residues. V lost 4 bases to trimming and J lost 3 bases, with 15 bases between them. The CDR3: CASSSSFQEKETQYF. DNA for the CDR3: TGTGCCAGCAGCTCTTCGTTCCAAGAAAAAGAGACCCAGTACTTC.